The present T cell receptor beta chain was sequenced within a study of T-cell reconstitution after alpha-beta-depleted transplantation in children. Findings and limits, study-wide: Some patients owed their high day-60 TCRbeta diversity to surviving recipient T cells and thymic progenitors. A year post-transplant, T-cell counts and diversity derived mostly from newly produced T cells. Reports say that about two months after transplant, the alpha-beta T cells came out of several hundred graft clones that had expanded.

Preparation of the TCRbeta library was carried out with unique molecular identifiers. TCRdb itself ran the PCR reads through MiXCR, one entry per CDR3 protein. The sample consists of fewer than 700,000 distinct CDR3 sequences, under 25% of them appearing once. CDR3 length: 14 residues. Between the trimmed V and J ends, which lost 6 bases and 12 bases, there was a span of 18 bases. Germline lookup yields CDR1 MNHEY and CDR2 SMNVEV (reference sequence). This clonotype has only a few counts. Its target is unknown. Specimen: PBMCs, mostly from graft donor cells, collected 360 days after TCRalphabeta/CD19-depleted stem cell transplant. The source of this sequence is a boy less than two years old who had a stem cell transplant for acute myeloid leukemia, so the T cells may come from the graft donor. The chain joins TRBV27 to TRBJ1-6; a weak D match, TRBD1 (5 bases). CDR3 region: CASSRQDGARPLHF. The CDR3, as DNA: TGTGCCAGCAGCCGCCAGGACGGGGCGAGACCCCTCCACTTT.